Included here is one T cell receptor beta chain sequence, with context. In the source study's methods: The assay estimated nucleated cells by amplifying reference gene primers. Assay used: immunoSEQ multiplex PCR; TCRdb lists only in-frame clones, some missing. D and trimming come from the DNA, and the V and J calls and clone size come from that table. The repertoire holds 180,000 or so clones, with 70% to 85% as singletons. The sample comes from a study of blood T cell repertoires in COVID-19. Study-wide background: Acute-phase and convalescent COVID-19 samples originated in the United States, Italy and Spain.

The germline gives CDR1 MNHNS, CDR2 SASEGT. The V segment lost 0 bases and the J segment 4 bases; nucleotides outside the gene matches: 5. This CDR3 is 15 amino acids long. The sequence was obtained from an elderly woman with acute or convalescent COVID-19. The V call is TRBV6-1, the J call TRBJ2-5; 7 nucleotides align to TRBD1. The sequenced sample was peripheral blood. CDR3 sequence (DNA): TGTGCCAGCAGTGAAGCGACCGGGACAGCAGAGACCCAGTACTTC. It specifies CASSEATGTAETQYF.